This T cell receptor (beta chain) was recorded in a study of blood T cell repertoires in COVID-19. The table came from immunoSEQ multiplex PCR; TCRdb's copy has only in-frame clones and leaves some out. The sample holds 250,000 to 400,000 clones, under 95% seen once. Participants had their cohort set by participant-reported clinical history. Germline V gives CDR1 KGHSH, CDR2 LQKENI. The V segment lost 6 bases and the J segment 4 bases; nucleotides outside the gene matches: 8. The CDR3 is 14 amino acids. This sequence joins TRBV18 and TRBJ2-5, with 7 bases lining up with TRBD1. The source is a man aged 60 to 75 who had recovered from COVID-19. Specimen: PBMCs or T cells enriched from blood (not recorded which). CDR3 residues: CASSRPTGTETQYF. CDR3 nucleotide sequence: TGTGCCAGCTCTCGCCCGACAGGGACAGAGACCCAGTACTTC. The full variable domain, in which reference TRBV18 and TRBJ2-5 provide the parts outside the CDR3, is NAGVMQNPRHLVRRRGQEARLRCSPMKGHSHVYWYRQLPEEGLKFMVYLQKENIIDESGMPKERFSAEFPKEGPSILRIQQVVRGDSAAYFCASSRPTGTETQYFGPGTRLLVL.